These T cell receptor beta chains were read from a single sample in a study of blood T cell repertoires in COVID-19. Here immunoSEQ multiplex PCR was the method, and the copy in TCRdb shows in-frame clones only, minus some. The table records 150,000 to 200,000 clones, approximately 79% of them present only once. The source material was peripheral blood. The receptors stem from a woman of 80 years or more with acute or convalescent COVID-19. CDR3s include the opening cysteine and the closing phenylalanine or tryptophan. The D gene is left open where the match is weak. Clone size, where shown, is once, few, many, or a class for clones that have expanded.

v_gene	abundance	j_gene	d_gene	CDR3aa	CDR3nt
TRBV28	NA	TRBJ2-5	NA	CASSKRETQYF	TGTGCCAGCAGCAAGAGAGAGACCCAGTACTTC
TRBV7-2	many	TRBJ2-1	TRBD2	CAAAGAAYNEQFF	TGTGCCGCAGCGGGGGCAGCCTACAATGAGCAGTTCTTC
TRBV6-5	NA	TRBJ2-2	NA	CASSYSEARELFF	TGTGCCAGCAGTTACTCGGAGGCCCGGGAGCTGTTTTTT
TRBV19	NA	TRBJ1-4	TRBD1	CASSLGTGWNEKLFF	TGTGCCAGTAGTCTCGGGACAGGGTGGAATGAAAAACTGTTTTTT
TRBV5-6	once	TRBJ2-5	TRBD1	CASSPATGLETQYF	TGTGCCAGCAGCCCAGCGACAGGGTTGGAGACCCAGTACTTC
TRBV6-2/TRBV6-3	NA	TRBJ2-7	TRBD2	CASSYGTSGSTLSYEQYF	TGTGCCAGCAGTTACGGGACTAGCGGTTCTACCCTCTCCTACGAGCAGTACTTC
TRBV5-1	NA	TRBJ1-4	TRBD1	CASSLAPGGDEKLFF	TGCGCCAGCAGCTTGGCGCCAGGGGGCGACGAAAAACTGTTTTTT
TRBV10-1	NA	TRBJ2-7	NA	CASSPDSSYEQYF	TGCGCCAGCAGCCCCGACAGCTCCTACGAGCAGTACTTC
TRBV4-2	NA	TRBJ1-4	NA	CASSQEGGSGIEKLFF	TGTGCCAGCAGCCAAGAAGGAGGGTCCGGCATTGAAAAACTGTTTTTT
TRBV7-5	NA	TRBJ1-4	NA	CVRGGRSPTNEKLFF	TGTGTCAGAGGGGGGAGGAGTCCGACTAATGAAAAACTGTTTTTT
TRBV10-2	NA	TRBJ2-7	TRBD2	CASSESGGGNYEQYF	TGCGCCAGCAGTGAGTCGGGGGGGGGAAACTACGAGCAGTACTTC
TRBV7-2	NA	TRBJ1-5	NA	CASSTRGNQPQHF	TGTGCCAGCAGTACCAGGGGCAATCAGCCCCAGCATTTT
TRBV5-6	once	TRBJ2-1	NA	CASSFEIEQFF	TGTGCCAGCAGCTTCGAGATTGAGCAGTTCTTC
TRBV11-2	NA	TRBJ2-1	TRBD2	CASSPGTSGIEGEQFF	TGTGCCAGCAGCCCCGGGACTAGCGGGATTGAGGGTGAGCAGTTCTTC
TRBV29-1	NA	TRBJ2-3	NA	CSVVLQGTDTQYF	TGCAGCGTTGTTTTGCAGGGCACAGATACGCAGTATTTT
TRBV2	few	TRBJ1-1	NA	CASSEETRVTEAFF	TGTGCCAGCAGTGAAGAGACGAGGGTCACTGAAGCTTTCTTT
TRBV29-1	few	TRBJ2-5	TRBD2	CSVYTGTSGGGETQYF	TGCAGCGTTTATACCGGGACTAGCGGGGGCGGGGAGACCCAGTACTTC
TRBV20-1	few	TRBJ2-7	NA	CSASGQGYEQYF	TGCAGTGCTAGTGGCCAGGGTTACGAGCAGTACTTC
TRBV6-5	NA	TRBJ1-6	NA	CASTPRSPYNSPLHF	TGTGCCAGCACCCCCCGGAGCCCCTATAATTCACCCCTCCACTTT
TRBV7-9	NA	TRBJ2-3	TRBD2	CASSLSTSEDTQYF	TGTGCCAGCAGCTTAAGCACTAGCGAAGATACGCAGTATTTT
TRBV30	NA	TRBJ2-7	NA	CAWSGSGEQYF	TGTGCCTGGAGTGGATCGGGAGAGCAGTACTTC
TRBV28	once	TRBJ2-3	NA	CASSRGDTQYF	TGTGCCAGCAGTCGAGGAGATACGCAGTATTTT